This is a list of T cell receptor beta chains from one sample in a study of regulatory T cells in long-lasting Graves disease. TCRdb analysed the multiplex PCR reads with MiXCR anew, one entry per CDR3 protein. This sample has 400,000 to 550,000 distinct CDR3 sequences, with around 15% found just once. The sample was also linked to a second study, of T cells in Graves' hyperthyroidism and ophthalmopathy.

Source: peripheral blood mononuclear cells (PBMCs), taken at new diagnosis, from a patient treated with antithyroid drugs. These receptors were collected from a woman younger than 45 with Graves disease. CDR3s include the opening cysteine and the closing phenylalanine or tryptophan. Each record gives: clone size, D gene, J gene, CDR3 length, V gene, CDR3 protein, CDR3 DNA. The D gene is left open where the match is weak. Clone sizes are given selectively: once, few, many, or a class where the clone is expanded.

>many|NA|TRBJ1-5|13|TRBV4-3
CASSPAPDQPQHF
TGCGCCAGCAGCCCAGCGCCCGATCAGCCCCAGCATTTT
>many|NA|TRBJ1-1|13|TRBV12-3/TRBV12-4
CASGGTKNTEAFF
TGTGCCAGCGGGGGGACCAAGAACACTGAAGCTTTCTTT
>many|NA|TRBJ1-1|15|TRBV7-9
CASSPGPPSNTEAFF
TGTGCCAGCAGCCCGGGGCCCCCCTCGAACACTGAAGCTTTCTTT
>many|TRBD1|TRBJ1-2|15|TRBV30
CAWSPGWGTVIFYTF
TGTGCCTGGAGTCCCGGTTGGGGGACAGTCATCTTCTACACCTTC
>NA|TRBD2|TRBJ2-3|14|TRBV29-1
CSLLWRDYTDTQYF
TGCAGCCTCCTCTGGCGGGACTACACAGATACGCAGTATTTT
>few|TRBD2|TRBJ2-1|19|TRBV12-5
CASGSLTSESPLPANEQFF
TGTGCTAGTGGTTCGTTGACTAGCGAGAGCCCTCTACCGGCTAATGAGCAGTTCTTC
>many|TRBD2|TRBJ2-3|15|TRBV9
CASSIGTSGTDTQYF
TGTGCCAGCAGCATTGGGACTAGCGGCACAGATACGCAGTATTTT
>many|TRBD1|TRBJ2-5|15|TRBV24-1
CATSDQGTAQETQYF
TGTGCCACCAGTGATCAAGGGACAGCCCAAGAGACCCAGTACTTC
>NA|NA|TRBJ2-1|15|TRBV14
CASSPRGKSLGEQFF
TGTGCCAGCAGCCCGAGGGGGAAGTCCTTGGGTGAGCAGTTCTTC
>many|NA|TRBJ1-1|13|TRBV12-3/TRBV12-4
CASSSTGSTEAFF
TGTGCCAGCAGTTCAACAGGGAGTACTGAAGCTTTCTTT
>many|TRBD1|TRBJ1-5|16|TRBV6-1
CASGTGRGPSNQPQHF
TGTGCCAGCGGGACAGGGAGGGGACCTAGCAATCAGCCCCAGCATTTT
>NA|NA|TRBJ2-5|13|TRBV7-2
CASDDRDQETQYF
TGTGCCAGCGATGATCGTGACCAAGAGACCCAGTACTTC
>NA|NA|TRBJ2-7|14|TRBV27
CASSLGGGDQSQYF
TGTGCCAGCAGTTTAGGAGGCGGTGACCAATCCCAGTACTTC
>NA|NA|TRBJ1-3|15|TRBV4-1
CASSQDRTSGNTIYF
TGCGCCAGCAGCCAAGATAGGACCTCTGGAAACACCATATATTTT
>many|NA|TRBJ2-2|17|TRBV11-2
CASSLGAAGSGAGELFF
TGTGCCAGCAGCTTAGGGGCGGCCGGCTCGGGGGCCGGGGAGCTGTTTTTT
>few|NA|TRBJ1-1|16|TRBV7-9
CASSLYMGGLNTEAFF
TGTGCCAGCAGCTTATACATGGGTGGGCTCAACACTGAAGCTTTCTTT
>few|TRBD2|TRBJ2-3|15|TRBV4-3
CASGPRAWLGGTQYF
TGCGCCAGCGGCCCCCGGGCTTGGTTGGGAGGGACGCAGTATTTT
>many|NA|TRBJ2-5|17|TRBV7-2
CASSFLGGAGTQETQYF
TGTGCCAGCAGCTTTCTGGGGGGAGCCGGGACCCAAGAGACCCAGTACTTC
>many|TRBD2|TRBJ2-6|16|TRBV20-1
CSARDGGGTGANVLTF
TGCAGTGCTAGAGATGGGGGGGGGACTGGGGCCAACGTCCTGACTTTC
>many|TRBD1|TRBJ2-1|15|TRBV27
CASSSDRGLYNEQFF
TGTGCCAGCAGTTCGGACAGGGGACTCTACAATGAGCAGTTCTTC
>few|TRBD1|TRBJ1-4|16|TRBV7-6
CASSSYRGNTNEKLFF
TGTGCCAGCAGCTCGTACAGGGGGAATACTAATGAAAAACTGTTTTTT
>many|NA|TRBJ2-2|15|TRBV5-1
CASSLEGANTGELFF
TGTGCCAGCAGCTTGGAGGGCGCGAACACCGGGGAGCTGTTTTTT
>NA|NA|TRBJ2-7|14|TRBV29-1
CSVTPLGPKYEQYF
TGCAGCGTTACTCCGTTGGGGCCCAAGTACGAGCAGTACTTC
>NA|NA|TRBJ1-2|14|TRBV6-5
CASSYGSFMSGYTF
TGTGCCAGCAGTTACGGGTCGTTTATGTCTGGCTACACCTTC
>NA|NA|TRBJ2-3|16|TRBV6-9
CASNERSGLLTDTQYF
TGCGCCAGCAATGAACGTAGCGGCCTCCTCACAGATACGCAGTATTTT
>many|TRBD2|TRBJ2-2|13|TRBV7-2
CASRSGGKGELFF
TGTGCCAGCAGATCCGGGGGGAAGGGGGAGCTGTTTTTT
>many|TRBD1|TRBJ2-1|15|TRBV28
CASNKPGQGVNEQFF
TGTGCCAGCAATAAACCGGGACAGGGTGTCAATGAGCAGTTCTTC
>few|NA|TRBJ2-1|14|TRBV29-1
CSVRELQGWNEQFF
TGCAGCGTGAGGGAGTTACAGGGTTGGAATGAGCAGTTCTTC
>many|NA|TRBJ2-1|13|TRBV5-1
CASSFGPPNEQFF
TGCGCCAGCAGCTTTGGCCCACCCAATGAGCAGTTCTTC
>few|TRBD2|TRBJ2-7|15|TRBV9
CASSGGLAGAYEQYF
TGTGCCAGCAGCGGGGGACTAGCGGGAGCCTACGAGCAGTACTTC
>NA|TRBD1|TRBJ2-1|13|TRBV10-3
CAISEGRGNEQFF
TGTGCCATCAGTGAAGGCAGGGGGAATGAGCAGTTCTTC
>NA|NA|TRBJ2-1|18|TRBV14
CASSQVYVTQSSYNEQFF
TGTGCCAGCAGCCAAGTCTACGTGACCCAGAGCTCCTACAATGAGCAGTTCTTC
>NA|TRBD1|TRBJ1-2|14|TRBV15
CATSEQQGTYGYTF
TGTGCCACCAGCGAGCAACAGGGGACCTATGGCTACACCTTC
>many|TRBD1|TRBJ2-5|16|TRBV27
CASSLLKGQGAETQYF
TGTGCCAGCAGTTTACTTAAAGGGCAGGGGGCAGAGACCCAGTACTTC
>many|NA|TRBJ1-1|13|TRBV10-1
CASTQSLNTEAFF
TGCGCCAGCACCCAGAGCTTGAACACTGAAGCTTTCTTT
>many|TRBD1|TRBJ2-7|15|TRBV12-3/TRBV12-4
CASSPPGQGYYEQYF
TGTGCCAGCAGTCCACCGGGACAGGGCTACTACGAGCAGTACTTC
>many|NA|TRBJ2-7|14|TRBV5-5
CASSLVLGPYEQYF
TGTGCCAGCAGCTTGGTCTTGGGGCCCTACGAGCAGTACTTC
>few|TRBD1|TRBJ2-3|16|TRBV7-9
CASSILGQGPTDTQYF
TGTGCCAGCAGCATCCTAGGACAGGGGCCCACAGATACGCAGTATTTT
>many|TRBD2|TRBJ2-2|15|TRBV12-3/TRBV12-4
CASSLLAGLTGELFF
TGTGCCAGCAGTTTATTAGCGGGACTGACCGGGGAGCTGTTTTTT